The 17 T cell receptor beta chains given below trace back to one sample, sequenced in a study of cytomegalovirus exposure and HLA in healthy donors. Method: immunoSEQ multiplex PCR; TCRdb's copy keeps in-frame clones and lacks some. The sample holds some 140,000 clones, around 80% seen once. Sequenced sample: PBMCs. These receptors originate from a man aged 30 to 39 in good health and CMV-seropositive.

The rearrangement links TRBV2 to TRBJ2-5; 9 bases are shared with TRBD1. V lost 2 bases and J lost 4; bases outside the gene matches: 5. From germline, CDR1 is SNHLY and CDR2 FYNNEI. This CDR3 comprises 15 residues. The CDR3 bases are TGTGCCAGCAGTGAATACAGGGGGCAGGGAGAGACCCAGTACTTC. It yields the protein CASSEYRGQGETQYF.

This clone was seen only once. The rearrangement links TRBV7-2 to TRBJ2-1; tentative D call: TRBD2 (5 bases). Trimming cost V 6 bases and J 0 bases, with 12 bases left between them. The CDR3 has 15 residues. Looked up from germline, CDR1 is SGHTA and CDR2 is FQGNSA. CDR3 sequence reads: CASRLAASSYNEQFF. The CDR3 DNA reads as TGTGCCAGCAGGCTAGCAGCTAGCTCCTACAATGAGCAGTTCTTC.

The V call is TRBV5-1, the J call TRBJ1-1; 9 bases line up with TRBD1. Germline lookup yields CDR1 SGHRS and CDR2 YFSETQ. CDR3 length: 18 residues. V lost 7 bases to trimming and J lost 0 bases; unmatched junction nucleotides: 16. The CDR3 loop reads CASQLGRGTGHMNTEAFF. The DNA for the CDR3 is TGCGCCAGCCAACTGGGCCGGGGGACAGGGCACATGAACACTGAAGCTTTCTTT.

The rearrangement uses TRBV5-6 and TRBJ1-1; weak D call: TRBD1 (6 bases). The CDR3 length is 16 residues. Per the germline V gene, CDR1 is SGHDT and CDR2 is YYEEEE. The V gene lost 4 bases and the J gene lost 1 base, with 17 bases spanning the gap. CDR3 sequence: CASSPDGGARNTEAFF. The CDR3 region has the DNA TGTGCCAGCAGCCCAGATGGGGGGGCTCGGAACACTGAAGCTTTCTTT.

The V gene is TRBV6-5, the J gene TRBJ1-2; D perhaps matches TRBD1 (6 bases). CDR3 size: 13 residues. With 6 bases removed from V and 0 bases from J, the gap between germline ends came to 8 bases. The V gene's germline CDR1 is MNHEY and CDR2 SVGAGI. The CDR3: CASRDSSNYGYTF. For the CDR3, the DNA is TGTGCCAGCAGGGACAGTTCTAACTATGGCTACACCTTC.

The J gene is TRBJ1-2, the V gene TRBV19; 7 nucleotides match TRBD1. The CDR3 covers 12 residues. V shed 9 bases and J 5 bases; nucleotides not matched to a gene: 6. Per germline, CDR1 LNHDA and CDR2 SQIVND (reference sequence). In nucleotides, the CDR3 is TGTGCCAGAAAGACAGGGTATTATGGCTACACCTTC. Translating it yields CARKTGYYGYTF.

In DNA form, the CDR3 reads TGTGCCAGCAGCTCGACTAGCGGGAAAGGGTATAGTGAGCAGTTCTTC. This sequence encodes CASSSTSGKGYSEQFF. The chain combines TRBV7-2 with TRBJ2-1, with 11 bases matching TRBD2. The CDR3 consists of 16 residues. Germline CDR1 reads SGHTA; CDR2 reads FQGNSA. The V and J ends lost 4 bases and 9 bases, in that order; junction bases with no gene match: 11.

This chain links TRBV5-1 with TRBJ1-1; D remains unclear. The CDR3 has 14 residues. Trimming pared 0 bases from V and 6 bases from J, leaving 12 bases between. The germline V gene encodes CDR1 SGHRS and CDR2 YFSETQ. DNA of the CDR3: TGCGCCAGCAGCTTGGGGAGCCTCTGGGCTGAAGCTTTCTTT. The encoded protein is CASSLGSLWAEAFF. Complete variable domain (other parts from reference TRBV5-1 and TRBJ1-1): KAGVTQTPRYLIKTRGQQVTLSCSPISGHRSVSWYQQTPGQGLQFLFEYFSETQRNKGNFPGRFSGRQFSNSRSEMNVSTLELGDSALYLCASSLGSLWAEAFFGQGTRLTVV.

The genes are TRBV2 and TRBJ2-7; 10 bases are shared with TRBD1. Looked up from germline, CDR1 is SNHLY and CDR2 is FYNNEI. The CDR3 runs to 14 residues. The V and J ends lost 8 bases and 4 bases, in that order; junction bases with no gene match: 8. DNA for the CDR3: TGTGCCAGCCGGGGACAGGGGCAAGGATACGAGCAGTACTTC. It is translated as CASRGQGQGYEQYF.

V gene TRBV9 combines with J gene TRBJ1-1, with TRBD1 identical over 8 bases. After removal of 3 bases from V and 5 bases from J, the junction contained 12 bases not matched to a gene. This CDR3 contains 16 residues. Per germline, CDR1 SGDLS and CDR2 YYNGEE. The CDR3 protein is CASSATRTGSRTEAFF. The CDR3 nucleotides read TGTGCCAGCAGCGCGACACGGACAGGGTCAAGGACTGAAGCTTTCTTT.

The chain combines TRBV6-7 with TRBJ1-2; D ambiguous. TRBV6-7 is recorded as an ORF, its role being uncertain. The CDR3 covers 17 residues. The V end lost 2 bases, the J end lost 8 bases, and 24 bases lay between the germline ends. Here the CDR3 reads CASSYVDRSLSLWGYTF. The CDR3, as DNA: TGTGCCAGCAGTTACGTAGATAGGAGCCTTTCCCTCTGGGGCTACACCTTC.

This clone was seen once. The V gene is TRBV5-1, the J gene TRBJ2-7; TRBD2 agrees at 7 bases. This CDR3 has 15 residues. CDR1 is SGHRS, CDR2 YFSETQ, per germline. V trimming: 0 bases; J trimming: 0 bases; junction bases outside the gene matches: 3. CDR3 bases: TGCGCCAGCAGCTTGGAGGCTAGCGGCTCCTACGAGCAGTACTTC. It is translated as CASSLEASGSYEQYF. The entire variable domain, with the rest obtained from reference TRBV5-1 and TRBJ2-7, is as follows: KAGVTQTPRYLIKTRGQQVTLSCSPISGHRSVSWYQQTPGQGLQFLFEYFSETQRNKGNFPGRFSGRQFSNSRSEMNVSTLELGDSALYLCASSLEASGSYEQYFGPGTRLTVT.

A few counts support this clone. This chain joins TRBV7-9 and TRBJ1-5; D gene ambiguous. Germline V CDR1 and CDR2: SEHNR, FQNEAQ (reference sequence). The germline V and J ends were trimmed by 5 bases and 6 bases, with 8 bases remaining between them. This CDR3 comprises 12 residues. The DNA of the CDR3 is TGTGCCAGCAGCAACCCGGGTCAGCCCCAGCATTTT. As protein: CASSNPGQPQHF.

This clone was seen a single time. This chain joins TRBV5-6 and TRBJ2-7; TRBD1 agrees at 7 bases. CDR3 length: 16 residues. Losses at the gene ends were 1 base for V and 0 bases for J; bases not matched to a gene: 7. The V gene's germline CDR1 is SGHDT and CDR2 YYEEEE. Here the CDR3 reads CASSLRPDRHSYEQYF. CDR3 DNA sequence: TGTGCCAGCAGCTTGAGGCCGGACAGGCACTCCTACGAGCAGTACTTC.

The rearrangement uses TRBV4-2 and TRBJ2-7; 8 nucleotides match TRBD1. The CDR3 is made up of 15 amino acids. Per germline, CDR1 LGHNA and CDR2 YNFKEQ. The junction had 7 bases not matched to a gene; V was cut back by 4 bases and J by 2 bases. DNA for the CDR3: TGTGCCAGCAGCCCCGACAGGGGCCCGACCTACGAGCAGTACTTC. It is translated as CASSPDRGPTYEQYF.

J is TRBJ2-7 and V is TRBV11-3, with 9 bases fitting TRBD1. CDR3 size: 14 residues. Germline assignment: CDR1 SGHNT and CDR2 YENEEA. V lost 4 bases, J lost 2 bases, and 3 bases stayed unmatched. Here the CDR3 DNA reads TGTGCCAGCAGCTCCCGGGACAGGGCCTACGAGCAGTACTTC. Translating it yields CASSSRDRAYEQYF.

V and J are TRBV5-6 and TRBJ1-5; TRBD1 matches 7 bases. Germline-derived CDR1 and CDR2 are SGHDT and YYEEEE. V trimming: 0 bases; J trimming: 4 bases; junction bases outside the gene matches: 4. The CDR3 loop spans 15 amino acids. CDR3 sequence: CASSLGTGVNQPQHF. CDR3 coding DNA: TGTGCCAGCAGCTTGGGAACAGGGGTGAATCAGCCCCAGCATTTT.